This T cell receptor beta chain emerged from a study of OX40 agonist ivuxolimab in advanced cancers. The wider study: The dose of intravenous ivuxolimab that patients received every 2 weeks ranged from 0.01 to 10 mg/kg. Overall study results and limits: No antigen was identified for the clonally expanded peripheral T cells.

Remarks on this clone: Its antigen is unknown.

Using immunoSEQ multiplex PCR, the repertoire was profiled, and TCRdb retains in-frame clones only, with some absent. Among 20,000 to 25,000 clones listed, more than 70% were seen once. V lost 3 bases, J lost 7 bases, and 10 bases stayed unmatched. CDR1 and CDR2 (germline): MNHEY, SMNVEV (reference sequence). The CDR3 sequence is 16 residues long. The chain links TRBV27 to TRBJ2-4, with 9 bases that match TRBD1. The sequenced sample was CD4+ or CD8+ T cells sorted from blood, obtained in a trial of the OX40 agonist ivuxolimab. The sequence was obtained from an adult with an advanced solid tumor such as melanoma, head and neck, liver or kidney cancer. CDR3 loop: CASSFVYRGRENIQYF. Here the CDR3 DNA reads TGTGCCAGCAGTTTTGTGTACAGGGGGCGCGAGAACATTCAGTACTTC.